These 28 T cell receptor beta chains were all obtained from the same sample, sequenced in a study of OX40 agonist ivuxolimab in advanced cancers. The repertoire was sequenced with immunoSEQ multiplex PCR; TCRdb's copy has only in-frame clones and lacks some. Of 50,000 to 55,000 clones listed, about 81% are singletons. Source: CD4+ or CD8+ T cells sorted from blood, taken in a trial of the OX40 agonist ivuxolimab. Receptor source: an adult with an advanced solid tumor such as melanoma, head and neck, liver or kidney cancer.

CDR3 protein: CSTSGGAVRNEQYF. CDR3 sequence (DNA): TGCAGCACAAGCGGGGGGGCTGTTAGAAACGAGCAGTACTTC. The gene calls are TRBV29-1 and TRBJ2-7; TRBD2 aligns across 10 bases. The J segment lost 5 bases and the V segment lost 8 bases, leaving 12 bases of the junction unmatched. This CDR3 has 14 residues. Germline CDR1 and CDR2: SQVTM and ANQGSEA.

The rearrangement links TRBV7-6 to TRBJ2-5, with unresolved D. The V and J ends lost 5 bases and 2 bases respectively, with 12 bases between them. The CDR3 covers 14 residues. Per germline, CDR1 SGHVS and CDR2 FNYEAQ. The DNA for the CDR3 is TGTGCCAGCAGCCGGACGGAAGTTCAAGAGACCCAGTACTTC. This sequence encodes CASSRTEVQETQYF.

The chain couples TRBV7-2 to TRBJ1-2, with D possibly matching TRBD1 (6 bases). Germline V lookup: CDR1 SGHTA, CDR2 FQGNSA. Between the trimmed V and J ends, which lost 1 base and 2 bases, there was a span of 14 bases. The CDR3 runs to 16 residues. The CDR3 sequence: CASSLVLGASNYGYTF. The DNA for the CDR3 is TGTGCCAGCAGCTTAGTTCTGGGGGCCTCCAACTATGGCTACACCTTC.

This chain links TRBV5-6 with TRBJ1-1; D gene uncertain. The V end was cut by 4 bases, the J end by 4 bases, with 11 bases between. Germline V CDR1 and CDR2: SGHDT, YYEEEE. CDR3 size: 13 residues. As DNA, the CDR3 is TGTGCCAGCAGCCGTCCGTGGGGCACTGAAGCTTTCTTT. It yields the protein CASSRPWGTEAFF.

This CDR3 reads CASSSPADPSTDTQYF. As DNA, the CDR3 is TGTGCCAGCAGTTCCCCAGCAGATCCTAGCACAGATACGCAGTATTTT. The chain combines TRBV6-5 with TRBJ2-3; D unresolved. The ends were cut back, 4 bases at V and 0 bases at J, with 14 bases in the middle. The CDR3 consists of 16 residues. In germline, CDR1 is MNHEY, CDR2 SVGAGI.

The chain is built from TRBV7-9 and TRBJ1-3; D gene uncertain. Germline V gives CDR1 SEHNR, CDR2 FQNEAQ (reference sequence). CDR3 length equals 15 residues. Deletions cut 1 base from V and 0 bases from J, with 7 bases between. In DNA, the CDR3 is TGTGCCAGCAGCTTAGGACGGAGCTCTGGAAACACCATATATTTT. Protein sequence: CASSLGRSSGNTIYF.

This chain uses TRBV5-1 with TRBJ2-3; no reliable D call. Trimming took 0 bases from V and 4 from J, leaving 12 bases between them. Germline V lookup: CDR1 SGHRS, CDR2 YFSETQ. The CDR3 totals 15 residues. The CDR3 nucleotides are TGCGCCAGCAGCTTGGATGGGAAAGAGCCAGATACGCAGTATTTT. As protein: CASSLDGKEPDTQYF. Drawing the rest from reference TRBV5-1 and TRBJ2-3, the complete variable domain is KAGVTQTPRYLIKTRGQQVTLSCSPISGHRSVSWYQQTPGQGLQFLFEYFSETQRNKGNFPGRFSGRQFSNSRSEMNVSTLELGDSALYLCASSLDGKEPDTQYFGPGTRLTVL.

The rearrangement joins TRBV5-4 to TRBJ2-7, with D tentatively TRBD2 (5 bases). The CDR3 has 13 amino acids. Between the trimmed V and J ends, which lost 4 bases and 1 base, there was a span of 9 bases. Germline CDR1 SGHNT, CDR2 YYREEE (reference sequence). CDR3 residues: CASSVGVSYEQYF. For the CDR3, the DNA is TGTGCCAGCAGCGTCGGGGTTTCCTACGAGCAGTACTTC.

The rearrangement links TRBV7-7 to TRBJ2-1; 9 nucleotides align to TRBD2. Trimming cost V 1 base and J 2 bases; bases outside gene matches: 6. The CDR3 contains 17 residues. Germline V gene data show CDR1 as SSHAT and CDR2 as FNYEAQ (reference sequence). The CDR3 nucleotides are TGTGCCAGCAGCTTAGAAGGCGGGGGGGGCCCCTACAATGAGCAGTTCTTC. Translation gives CASSLEGGGGPYNEQFF.

The chain employs TRBV2 and TRBJ1-6; D might be TRBD1 (6 bases). CDR1 SNHLY and CDR2 FYNNEI come from the germline V gene. Trimming removed 6 bases at V and 6 bases at J, with 15 bases between. CDR3 length: 15 residues. CDR3 protein: CASRIGTYSNSPLHF. Written as DNA, the CDR3 is TGTGCCAGCAGGATCGGGACATATAGTAATTCACCCCTCCACTTT.

The rearrangement links TRBV5-6 to TRBJ2-7, with 7 bases aligning to TRBD1. This CDR3 has 12 residues. V gave up 10 bases and J gave up 3 bases; unmatched junction bases: 7. Looked up from germline, CDR1 is SGHDT and CDR2 is YYEEEE. CDR3 in DNA: TGTGCCGGGGACAGCGTACTCTACGAGCAGTACTTC. Encoded protein: CAGDSVLYEQYF.

V and J are TRBV5-4 and TRBJ1-5; weak D call: TRBD1 (6 bases). V lost 0 bases to trimming and J lost 7 bases, with 8 bases between them. The CDR3 spans 13 residues. Looked up from germline, CDR1 is SGHNT and CDR2 is YYREEE (reference sequence). The CDR3 DNA is TGTGCCAGCAGCTTGGGTAGGGGGCAGCCCCAGCATTTT. This gives the protein CASSLGRGQPQHF.

The chain joins TRBV2 to TRBJ1-2, with D unresolved. From germline, CDR1 is SNHLY and CDR2 FYNNEI. The V end lost 4 bases, the J end lost 8 bases, and 14 bases lay between the germline ends. The CDR3 is 13 amino acids. CDR3 coding DNA: TGTGCCAGCAGTGTTTCAGGAATTGGGGGCTACACCTTC. It is translated as CASSVSGIGGYTF.

This chain connects TRBV5-4 to TRBJ2-2, with 9 nucleotides matching TRBD1. The CDR3 length is 16 residues. The V segment lost 2 bases and the J segment 2 bases; nucleotides outside the gene matches: 4. The germline CDR1 and CDR2 sequences are SGHNT and YYREEE (reference sequence). CDR3 sequence reads: CASSFKDRGNTGELFF. As DNA, the CDR3 is TGTGCCAGCAGCTTTAAGGACAGGGGAAACACCGGGGAGCTGTTTTTT.

CDR3 amino acids: CASSPRDTGNQPQHF. For the CDR3, the DNA is TGTGCCAGCTCACCCCGGGACACCGGGAATCAGCCCCAGCATTTT. V is TRBV18 and J is TRBJ1-5, with a tentative D call TRBD1 (6 bases). Germline CDR1 KGHSH, CDR2 LQKENI. Trimming stripped 3 bases from V and 4 bases from J, with 13 bases between. The CDR3 covers 15 residues.

Here the CDR3 DNA reads TGTGCCAGCAGTTACAGACCGAGGGACTATGGCTACACCTTC. It codes for CASSYRPRDYGYTF. The chain couples TRBV6-5 to TRBJ1-2; D gene ambiguous. This CDR3 contains 14 residues. V was shortened by 2 bases and J by 3 bases, with 10 bases between the two germline ends. Germline lookup yields CDR1 MNHEY and CDR2 SVGAGI.

The V and J genes are TRBV11-2 and TRBJ1-2; no clear D gene. V was trimmed by 3 bases and J by 4 bases, leaving 6 bases between them. Germline V lookup: CDR1 SGHAT, CDR2 FQNNGV. CDR3 length equals 12 residues. The CDR3 nucleotides are TGTGCCAGCAGCTTGGGGAGCTATGGCTACACCTTC. As protein: CASSLGSYGYTF. The full variable domain, its missing parts supplied by reference TRBV11-2 and TRBJ1-2, is EAGVAQSPRYKIIEKRQSVAFWCNPISGHATLYWYQQILGQGPKLLIQFQNNGVVDDSQLPKDRFSAERLKGVDSTLKIQPAKLEDSAVYLCASSLGSYGYTFGSGTRLTVV.

By proportion, this clone is medium-sized (0.01 to 0.1%). The chain recombines TRBV25-1 with TRBJ2-7; 10 bases match TRBD2. V gave up 5 bases and J gave up 4 bases; unmatched junction bases: 8. This CDR3 spans 15 amino acids. Germline V gene data show CDR1 as MGHDK and CDR2 as SYGVNS. Written as DNA, the CDR3 is TGTGCCAGCAGTCTAAGCGGGGGGGCGGGATACGAGCAGTACTTC. Translated: CASSLSGGAGYEQYF.

V gene TRBV21-1 combines with J gene TRBJ2-7. TRBV21-1 is marked as a pseudogene. The CDR3 consists of 14 residues. The DNA of the CDR3 is TGTGCCAGCAGAGATCTACACGTGTTAGACGAGCAGTACTTC. Its translation is CASRDLHVLDEQYF.

The chain recombines TRBV6-5 with TRBJ1-4, with 8 bases identical to TRBD1. Germline values: CDR1 MNHEY, CDR2 SVGAGI. The CDR3 runs to 14 residues. V lost 4 bases, J lost 7 bases, and 5 bases stayed unmatched. DNA of the CDR3: TGTGCCAGCAGTTCTCAGGGGGCTCGTGAAAAACTGTTTTTT. It translates to CASSSQGAREKLFF.

This clone was recorded once. V usage is TRBV18 and J usage is TRBJ1-4; 8 nucleotides line up with TRBD1. The V and J ends lost 2 bases and 0 bases, in that order; junction bases with no gene match: 2. The germline V gene encodes CDR1 KGHSH and CDR2 LQKENI. This CDR3 has 16 amino acids. The CDR3 DNA follows: TGTGCCAGCTCACCATCACAGGGGGCAACTAATGAAAAACTGTTTTTT. This gives the protein CASSPSQGATNEKLFF.

The chain recombines TRBV7-6 with TRBJ2-1; the D is unclear. This CDR3 comprises 12 residues. Germline assignment: CDR1 SGHVS and CDR2 FNYEAQ. The V gene lost 4 bases and the J gene lost 6 bases, with 7 bases spanning the gap. In DNA, the CDR3 is TGTGCCAGCAGCTCCCGTTCCAATGAGCAGTTCTTC. It codes for CASSSRSNEQFF.

V is TRBV6-1 and J is TRBJ1-5; 7 bases are shared with TRBD1. CDR3 size: 13 residues. Germline values: CDR1 MNHNS, CDR2 SASEGT. V was clipped by 6 bases and J by 7 bases; unmatched bases: 6. The CDR3 DNA sequence: TGTGCCAGCAGGTTAACAGGGGTCCAGCCCCAGCATTTT. This encodes CASRLTGVQPQHF.

CDR3 residues: CASVLHPGNTIYF. CDR3 coding DNA: TGTGCCAGCGTCCTGCACCCCGGAAACACCATATATTTT. This chain connects TRBV6-1 to TRBJ1-3; D remains ambiguous. The V end was cut by 8 bases, the J end by 4 bases, with 12 bases between. From germline, CDR1 is MNHNS and CDR2 SASEGT. There are 13 residues in the CDR3.

The chain couples TRBV5-1 to TRBJ2-5; TRBD1 aligns across 9 bases. Per the germline V gene, CDR1 is SGHRS and CDR2 is YFSETQ. V gave up 0 bases and J gave up 1 base; unmatched junction bases: 4. The CDR3 is made up of 16 amino acids. The CDR3 region has the DNA TGCGCCAGCAGCTTGGGGGACAGGGCCCTCCAAGAGACCCAGTACTTC. This gives the protein CASSLGDRALQETQYF.

For the CDR3, the DNA is TGTGCCAGCCGGACTAGCATAAACACCGGGGAGCTGTTTTTT. It is translated as CASRTSINTGELFF. The genes are TRBV19 and TRBJ2-2, with TRBD2 matching 8 bases. This CDR3 is built from 14 residues. J was trimmed by 2 bases and V by 9 bases; bases with no gene match: 5. From germline, CDR1 is LNHDA and CDR2 SQIVND (reference sequence).

V gene TRBV19 combines with J gene TRBJ2-7, with a weak D call TRBD1 (5 bases). In germline, CDR1 is LNHDA, CDR2 SQIVND (reference sequence). V was pared by 6 bases and J by 4 bases, with 19 bases between. The CDR3 has 15 amino acids. CDR3 DNA: TGTGCCAGTAGAAGTGGGCCAGGGCTTATGTACGAGCAGTACTTC. The encoded protein is CASRSGPGLMYEQYF.

The chain carries TRBV4-1 and TRBJ1-6; D not resolved. Trimming removed 1 base at V and 5 bases at J, with 12 bases between. CDR3 size: 16 residues. Germline CDR1 is MGHRA and CDR2 is YSYEKL. In DNA form, the CDR3 reads TGCGCCAGCAGCCAAGGTCGTGGGAGAGATAATTCACCCCTCCACTTT. Residues: CASSQGRGRDNSPLHF.